This T cell receptor (beta chain) was obtained from a study of T cell responses to AZD1222 COVID-19 vaccine. On the study more broadly: Analysis merged second doses at about 4 or about 12 weeks. The study, taken as a whole, reports: Unmutated variant regions reportedly attract nearly half of all spike-specific TCRs. Across the whole spike, CD4 TCRs peaked at regions 160-218 and 743-854.

Method: immunoSEQ multiplex PCR; TCRdb's copy keeps in-frame clones and lacks some. This table has some 150,000 clones, roughly 92% appearing once. As concerns this clone: Antigen unknown.

This CDR3 comprises 17 residues. Germline V lookup: CDR1 KGHDR, CDR2 SFDVKD. V dropped 0 bases and J dropped 3; count of bases not matched to a gene: 5. This chain links TRBV24-1 with TRBJ2-2; 8 bases fit TRBD1. Sample: peripheral blood, taken on day 0 of AZD1222 vaccination. This clonotype originated in an adult in good health. CDR3 loop: CATSDLGQGADTGELFF. CDR3 coding DNA: TGTGCCACCAGTGATTTGGGGCAGGGGGCGGACACCGGGGAGCTGTTTTTT.